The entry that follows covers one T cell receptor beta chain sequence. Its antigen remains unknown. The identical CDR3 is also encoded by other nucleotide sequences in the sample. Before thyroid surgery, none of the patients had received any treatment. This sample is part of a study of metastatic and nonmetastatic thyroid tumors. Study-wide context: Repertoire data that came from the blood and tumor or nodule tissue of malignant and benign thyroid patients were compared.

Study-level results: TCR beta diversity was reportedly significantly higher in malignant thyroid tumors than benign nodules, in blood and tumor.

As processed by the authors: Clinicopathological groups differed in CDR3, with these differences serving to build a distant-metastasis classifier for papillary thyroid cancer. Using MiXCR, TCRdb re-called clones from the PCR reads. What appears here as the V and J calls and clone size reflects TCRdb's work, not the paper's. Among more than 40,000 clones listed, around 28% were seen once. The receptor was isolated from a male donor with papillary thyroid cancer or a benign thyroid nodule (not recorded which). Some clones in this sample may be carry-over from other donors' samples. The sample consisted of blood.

CDR3 sequence (DNA): TGTGCCAGCAGCCGTGAAGGAGGTGGCGCCTACGAGCAGTACTTC. It specifies CASSREGGGAYEQYF. V is TRBV7-6 and J is TRBJ2-7; perhaps TRBD2 as D (5 bases). This CDR3 has 15 residues. With 5 bases removed from V and 2 bases from J, the gap between germline ends came to 16 bases. Germline-derived CDR1 and CDR2 are SGHVS and FNYEAQ.